This T cell receptor (beta chain) was found in a study of T cell changes during pregnancy in multiple sclerosis. Using immunoSEQ multiplex PCR, the repertoire was profiled, and TCRdb retains in-frame clones only, with some absent. The repertoire holds around 99,000 clones, with 80% to 95% as singletons. The CDR3 extends over 14 amino acids. Germline CDR1 SNHLY, CDR2 FYNNEI. The V and J ends lost 2 bases and 7 bases respectively, with 14 bases between them. The rearrangement links TRBV2 to TRBJ1-2; no reliable D call. The source is a female donor in good health, enrolled as a control in a pregnancy study. The specimen was peripheral blood, collected in the third trimester of pregnancy. DNA for the CDR3: TGTGCCAGCAGTGAACAACAGACGGTCGCTGGCTACACCTTC. This gives the protein CASSEQQTVAGYTF. Combining the CDR3 with reference TRBV2 and TRBJ1-2 gives the whole variable domain EPEVTQTPSHQVTQMGQEVILRCVPISNHLYFYWYRQILGQKVEFLVSFYNNEISEKSEIFDDQFSVERPDGSNFTLKIRSTKLEDSAMYFCASSEQQTVAGYTFGSGTRLTVV.